The 9 T cell receptor beta chains below were found in one sample sequenced in a study of brain T cells in children with intractable seizures. The sample's time point: blood from clinic visit 5 months post-surgery; TSC patient then seizure free. Profiled with immunoSEQ multiplex PCR; TCRdb holds only in-frame clones, not every one. The sample records approximately 330,000 clones, about 93% being singletons. This material consisted of peripheral blood, taken roughly 5 months after surgery. These receptors came from a boy under two years old with tuberous sclerosis and intractable seizures.

This chain uses TRBV28 with TRBJ2-5, with D tentatively TRBD2 (6 bases). Germline lookup yields CDR1 MDHEN and CDR2 SYDVKM. The CDR3 runs 12 residues. V lost 6 bases and J 4 bases, leaving 9 bases between the germline ends. The CDR3 sequence: CASSGGIETQYF. The CDR3 DNA sequence: TGTGCCAGCAGCGGCGGGATAGAGACCCAGTACTTC.

V gene TRBV5-1 combines with J gene TRBJ2-7; perhaps TRBD2 as D (5 bases). Germline V gene lookup returns CDR1 SGHRS and CDR2 YFSETQ. V was pared by 3 bases and J by 5 bases, with 21 bases between. This CDR3 is built from 16 residues. The CDR3 DNA reads TGCGCCAGCAGCTGGCGAGGGTGGGCCACACCCAACGAGCAGTACTTC. Its translation is CASSWRGWATPNEQYF.

This sequence joins TRBV27 and TRBJ2-1; no reliable D call. CDR1 is MNHEY, CDR2 SMNVEV, per germline (reference sequence). Trimming stripped 0 bases from V and 6 bases from J, with 9 bases between. The CDR3 has 14 residues. The CDR3 coding sequence is TGTGCCAGCAGTTTATCTGGCCCTTTCAATGAGCAGTTCTTC. This gives the protein CASSLSGPFNEQFF.

The CDR3 protein is CASSQKTSGYVQETQYF. The CDR3 DNA reads TGCGCCAGCAGCCAGAAAACTAGCGGGTACGTCCAAGAGACCCAGTACTTC. The chain is built from TRBV4-1 and TRBJ2-5, with 9 bases matching TRBD2. V lost 3 bases to trimming and J lost 1 base; unmatched junction nucleotides: 9. The CDR3 consists of 17 residues. CDR1 MGHRA and CDR2 YSYEKL come from the germline V gene.

The rearrangement links TRBV6-6 to TRBJ2-2; D is unresolved. CDR1 and CDR2 (germline): MNHNY, SVGAGI (reference sequence). Trimming stripped 2 bases from V and 1 base from J, with 11 bases between. The length of the CDR3 is 16 residues. The CDR3 region is CASSYLQNKNTGELFF. CDR3 DNA sequence: TGTGCCAGCAGTTACCTCCAGAACAAGAACACCGGGGAGCTGTTTTTT.

As to this clone: Other DNA sequences in the same sample also yield this CDR3. V and J are TRBV7-9 and TRBJ2-7, with D uncertain. This CDR3 spans 11 amino acids. V was clipped by 4 bases and J by 6 bases, with 7 bases between them. Germline V gives CDR1 SEHNR, CDR2 FQNEAQ (reference sequence). The CDR3 sequence: CASSSLGEQYF. The CDR3 nucleotides are TGTGCCAGCAGCTCCTTAGGCGAGCAGTACTTC.

The J gene is TRBJ2-2, the V gene TRBV5-1; D gene ambiguous. CDR1 and CDR2 from the germline V gene are SGHRS and YFSETQ. V lost 0 bases and J lost 6, with 6 bases in between. The CDR3 is 13 residues long. The CDR3 is CASSLEGSGELFF. CDR3 coding DNA: TGCGCCAGCAGCTTGGAAGGGTCCGGGGAGCTGTTTTTT.

The chain couples TRBV11-2 to TRBJ2-7, with 7 bases lining up with TRBD1. V shed 6 bases, J shed 1 base, and the junction held 9 bases outside the gene matches. Germline loops: CDR1 SGHAT, CDR2 FQNNGV. The CDR3 spans 15 residues. The CDR3 sequence: CASSARDSFSYEQYF. The CDR3 region has the DNA TGTGCCAGCAGTGCCCGGGACAGCTTTTCCTACGAGCAGTACTTC.

The chain is built from TRBV7-9 and TRBJ2-1; maybe TRBD1 (5 bases). CDR1 SEHNR and CDR2 FQNEAQ come from the germline V gene (reference sequence). V lost 1 base and J 10 bases, leaving 8 bases between the germline ends. The CDR3 runs 12 residues. The CDR3 nucleotides read TGTGCCAGCAGCTTAGTCTACAGGGAGCAGTTCTTC. Residues: CASSLVYREQFF.